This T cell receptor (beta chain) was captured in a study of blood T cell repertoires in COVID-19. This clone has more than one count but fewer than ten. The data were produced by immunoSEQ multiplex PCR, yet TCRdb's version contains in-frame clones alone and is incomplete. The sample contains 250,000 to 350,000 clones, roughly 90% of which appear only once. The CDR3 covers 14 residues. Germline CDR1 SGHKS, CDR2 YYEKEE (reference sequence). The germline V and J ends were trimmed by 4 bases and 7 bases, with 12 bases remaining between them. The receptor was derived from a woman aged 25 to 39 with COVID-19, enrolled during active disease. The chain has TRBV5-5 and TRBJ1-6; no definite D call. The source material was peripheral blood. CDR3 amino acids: CASSAARENSPLHF. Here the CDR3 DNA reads TGTGCCAGCAGCGCCGCCCGGGAGAATTCACCCCTCCACTTT.